Each of the 22 T cell receptor beta chains below was sequenced from the same sample in a study of Tregs in tolerant kidney transplant recipients. Mixed chimerism was transient after nonmyeloablative marrow transplants from related graft donors. The protocol was immunoSEQ multiplex PCR, while the TCRdb copy is restricted to in-frame clones and leaves out a portion. The table lists about 23,000 clones. The source was CD4+ T cells from blood (PBMCs), collected 6 months after the transplant. These receptors all stem from a human patient who received a combined kidney and bone marrow transplant. Part of the T cell pool may stem from the graft donor.

To note about this clone: The read gets to within 3 residues of the CDR3 end, and the germline J gene fills in the rest. The V call is TRBV2, the J call TRBJ1-2; D is possibly TRBD1 (5 bases). This CDR3 contains 13 residues. In germline, CDR1 is SNHLY, CDR2 FYNNEI. CDR3 DNA, as far as it was read: TGTGCCAGCAGCGCTGGGACTGCAAGGAGC. This translates into CASSAGTARS. The CDR3 as a whole reads CASSAGTARSYTF.

Comment on this clone: The DNA ends 3 residues before the CDR3 does, and the rest of the CDR3 is filled in from the germline J gene. J is TRBJ2-7 and V is TRBV29-1; possibly TRBD1 for D (5 bases). Trimming stripped 4 bases from V and 4 bases from J, with 11 bases between. CDR1 and CDR2 from the germline V gene are SQVTM and ANQGSEA. The CDR3 is 12 residues long. Incomplete CDR3 DNA: TGCAGCGTTGGGGCCAGGGAATACGAG. This translates into CSVGAREYE. The whole CDR3 protein is CSVGAREYEQYF.

Regarding this clone: The read ends 3 residues early relative to the CDR3; the germline J gene fills the gap. J is TRBJ2-1 and V is TRBV19, with 9 bases aligning to TRBD1. Germline V gene sequence: CDR1 LNHDA, CDR2 SQIVND (reference sequence). Trimming cost V 7 bases and J 3 bases; bases outside gene matches: 7. The CDR3 is 15 residues long. Incomplete CDR3 DNA: TGTGCCAGTAAAACCGGGACAGGGAACTACAATGAG. It is translated as CASKTGTGNYNE. The full CDR3 reads CASKTGTGNYNEQFF.

As for this clone: At one end, the junction sequence differs from germline, possibly due to a read error. Read data end 3 residues before the CDR3 end; the end is taken from the germline J gene. V usage is TRBV7-7 and J usage is TRBJ2-7, with a possible D match to TRBD1 (6 bases). Germline CDR1 and CDR2: SSHAT and FNYEAQ (reference sequence). This CDR3 region has 14 residues. CDR3 residues: CASSPDRFSHEQYF. The CDR3 DNA, read in part, is TGTGCCAGCAGCCCCGACAGGTTCTCCCACGAG.

As concerns this clone: From the germline J gene comes the end of the CDR3, since the read stops 3 residues before it. This sequence joins TRBV18 and TRBJ1-1, with TRBD1 as a possible D gene (6 bases). Trimming took off 3 bases at V and 1 base at J, with 12 bases between the two ends. The CDR3 loop spans 15 amino acids. Germline V lookup: CDR1 KGHSH, CDR2 LQKENI. The CDR3 loop reads CASSPQGTPNTEAFF. The part of the CDR3 DNA that was read is TGTGCCAGCTCACCTCAGGGGACGCCGAACACTGAA.

The CDR3 is CASSSSDTQYF. CDR3 DNA, as far as it was read: TGTGCCAGCAGCTCGTCAGATACG. The chain joins TRBV7-9 to TRBJ2-3; D ambiguous. The read halts 3 residues ahead of the CDR3 end, with the missing end drawn from the germline J gene. The CDR3 has 11 amino acids. The V gene lost 4 bases and the J gene lost 4 bases, with 3 bases spanning the gap. The germline gives CDR1 SEHNR, CDR2 FQNEAQ (reference sequence). The complete variable domain, with remaining parts taken from reference TRBV7-9 and TRBJ2-3, reads DTGVSQNPRHKITKRGQNVTFRCDPISEHNRLYWYRQTLGQGPEFLTYFQNEAQLEKSRLLSDRFSAERPKGSFSTLEIQRTEQGDSAMYLCASSSSDTQYFGPGTRLTVL.

With regard to this clone: The sequence runs out 3 residues before the end of the CDR3; the remainder is reconstructed from the germline J gene. The rearrangement uses TRBV12-3 or TRBV12-4 and TRBJ2-5, with a weak D call TRBD2 (6 bases). The CDR3 has 13 amino acids. V was shortened by 3 bases and J by 5 bases, with 10 bases between the two germline ends. The sequenced CDR3 bases are TGTGCCAGCAGTTTCCTAGCGATGGAGACC. Translating it yields CASSFLAMET. The entire CDR3 protein is CASSFLAMETQYF.

For this clone: The read terminates 3 residues before the CDR3 end, so the remaining end is supplied by the germline J gene. The chain has TRBV5-1 and TRBJ1-2; D is unresolved. This CDR3 comprises 14 residues. Germline V lookup: CDR1 SGHRS, CDR2 YFSETQ. With 0 bases removed from V and 4 bases from J, the gap between germline ends came to 10 bases. The sequenced CDR3 bases are TGCGCCAGCAGCTTGGGCCAGGTCATCTATGGC. Protein product: CASSLGQVIYG. Given in full, the CDR3 is CASSLGQVIYGYTF.

With respect to this clone: The read falls 3 residues short of the CDR3 end, and the missing part is taken from the germline J gene. The rearrangement links TRBV20-1 to TRBJ2-3; 11 nucleotides align to TRBD2. The ends lost 5 bases at V and 4 bases at J; junction bases unmatched: 5. CDR1 is DFQATT and CDR2 is SNEGSKA in the germline V gene (reference sequence). The CDR3 consists of 14 residues. The CDR3 loop reads CSAFSGGAPDTQYF. CDR3 DNA (partial): TGCAGTGCTTTTAGCGGGGGGGCCCCAGATACG.

The sequenced CDR3 bases are TGTGCCAGCAGCCCCCGCGGGACAGTGAACACTGAA. This sequence encodes CASSPRGTVNTE. The complete CDR3 sequence is CASSPRGTVNTEAFF. The chain employs TRBV7-2 and TRBJ1-1; 7 bases fit TRBD1. The observed sequence ends 3 residues before the CDR3 terminus, with the missing tail filled in from the germline J gene. Trimming removed 5 bases from V and 0 bases from J; junction bases left unmatched: 6. The CDR3 runs 15 residues. Germline lookup yields CDR1 SGHTA and CDR2 FQGNSA.

In regard to this clone: A junction end diverges from the germline sequence, so it may reflect a read error. The CDR3 extends 3 residues past the end of the read, so its final part is completed from the germline J gene. The gene calls are TRBV7-2 and TRBJ2-1; 7 bases fit TRBD2. The CDR3 contains 15 residues. From germline, CDR1 is SGHTA and CDR2 FQGNSA. CDR3 DNA, as far as it was read: TGTGCCAGCAGCCCACTGGGACTAAACTACAGTGAG. It yields the protein CASSPLGLNYSE. The whole CDR3 reads CASSPLGLNYSEQFF.

Concerning this clone: Read sequence stops 3 residues before the CDR3 end, and the germline J gene provides the missing end. This rearrangement joins TRBV2 to TRBJ2-3; no definite D call. V lost 11 bases to trimming and J lost 2 bases, with 8 bases between them. CDR1 is SNHLY and CDR2 is FYNNEI in the germline V gene. The CDR3 has 11 amino acids. The covered CDR3 bases are TGTGCCGCGAGCTTCACAGATACG. Its translation: CAASFTDT. The whole CDR3 reads CAASFTDTQYF. Filled out from reference TRBV2 and TRBJ2-3, the complete variable domain reads EPEVTQTPSHQVTQMGQEVILRCVPISNHLYFYWYRQILGQKVEFLVSFYNNEISEKSEIFDDQFSVERPDGSNFTLKIRSTKLEDSAMYFCAASFTDTQYFGPGTRLTVL.

Points on this clone: Read sequence stops 3 residues before the CDR3 end, and the germline J gene provides the missing end. The rearrangement links TRBV15 to TRBJ2-6, with 7 positions matching TRBD1. CDR3 size: 17 residues. Germline lookup yields CDR1 LNHNV and CDR2 YYDKDF (reference sequence). Trimming took 0 bases from V and 4 from J; bases not matched to a gene: 6. The sequenced part of the CDR3 DNA is TGTGCCACCAGCAGAGACCTCGACAGGGTCGGGGCCAACGTC. It codes for CATSRDLDRVGANV. The entire CDR3 reads CATSRDLDRVGANVLTF.

For this clone: The sequenced fragment ends 3 residues before the CDR3 boundary, so the rest is inferred from the germline J gene. The chain couples TRBV7-9 to TRBJ2-1, with TRBD2 matching 14 bases. The CDR3 loop spans 15 amino acids. V trimming: 5 bases; J trimming: 9 bases; junction bases outside the gene matches: 6. Per germline, CDR1 SEHNR and CDR2 FQNEAQ (reference sequence). CDR3 region: CASSLTSGRVLEQFF. CDR3 DNA, as far as it was read: TGTGCCAGCAGCCTGACTAGCGGGAGGGTCCTTGAG.

Details on this clone: The read gets to within 3 residues of the CDR3 end, and the germline J gene fills in the rest. The chain is built from TRBV18 and TRBJ2-7; no clear D gene. The V end was cut by 8 bases, the J end by 3 bases, with 14 bases between. The CDR3 totals 13 residues. Germline CDR1 is KGHSH and CDR2 is LQKENI. Incomplete CDR3 DNA: TGTGCCAGCGCTAGGCGCACCAACTACGAG. It codes for CASARRTNYE. The entire CDR3 sequence reads CASARRTNYEQYF.

Notes on this clone: The CDR3 end is not reached by the read, which stops 3 residues before it; the germline J gene fills it in. V is TRBV7-9 and J is TRBJ1-4; D possibly corresponds to TRBD1 (6 bases). Trimming removed 3 bases from V and 8 bases from J, with 7 bases in between. The germline gives CDR1 SEHNR, CDR2 FQNEAQ (reference sequence). The CDR3 sequence is 12 residues long. The covered CDR3 bases are TGTGCCAGCAGCTTTACAGGGGAAAAA. The encoded protein is CASSFTGEK. The entire CDR3 reads CASSFTGEKLFF.

Worth noting for this clone: The CDR3 goes on 3 residues after the read ends, and that part is filled in from the germline J gene. The chain has TRBV18 and TRBJ1-6; 7 bases align to TRBD1. Trimming cost V 5 bases and J 10 bases; bases outside gene matches: 2. The CDR3 consists of 12 residues. CDR1 is KGHSH and CDR2 is LQKENI in the germline V gene. The CDR3 DNA, read in part, is TGTGCCAGCTCAACAGGGGAGTCACCC. Protein: CASSTGESP. The entire CDR3 protein reads CASSTGESPLHF.

As regards this clone: The read ends 3 residues shy of where the CDR3 ends; the end is completed using the germline J gene. The chain combines TRBV10-3 with TRBJ1-1; D may be TRBD1 (5 bases). Looked up from germline, CDR1 is ENHRY and CDR2 is SYGVKD. The CDR3 extends over 16 amino acids. Trimming removed 1 base from V and 4 bases from J, with 16 bases in between. The CDR3 protein is CAISEWGRGGVTEAFF. The sequenced part of the CDR3 DNA is TGTGCCATCAGTGAGTGGGGAAGGGGAGGGGTCACTGAA.

Concerning this clone: The DNA ends 3 residues before the CDR3 does, and the rest of the CDR3 is filled in from the germline J gene. J is TRBJ1-4 and V is TRBV7-9; TRBD1 matches at 7 bases. This CDR3 is built from 15 residues. Germline values: CDR1 SEHNR, CDR2 FQNEAQ (reference sequence). J lost 2 bases, V lost 5 bases, and 5 bases had no gene match. The CDR3 bases that were read are TGTGCCAGCAGCCCGGGGACAGTTACTAATGAAAAA. Its protein product is CASSPGTVTNEK. The entire CDR3 sequence reads CASSPGTVTNEKLFF.

Details on this clone: The read comes to an end 3 residues before the CDR3 does, leaving the germline J gene to fill in the end. The rearrangement links TRBV29-1 to TRBJ2-3, with TRBD1 matching 10 bases. The J segment lost 6 bases and the V segment lost 5 bases, leaving 5 bases of the junction unmatched. The CDR3 is 13 amino acids. Germline V gene data show CDR1 as SQVTM and CDR2 as ANQGSEA. CDR3: CSVRTGGWDTQYF. The part of the CDR3 DNA that was read is TGCAGCGTTCGGACAGGGGGTTGGGATACG.

A word on this clone: Sequencing ends 3 residues short of the CDR3 end; the germline J gene provides the rest. The genes are TRBV20-1 and TRBJ2-3, with D uncertain. The CDR3 has 11 residues. The germline V gene encodes CDR1 DFQATT and CDR2 SNEGSKA (reference sequence). Between the trimmed V and J ends, which lost 6 bases and 4 bases, there was a span of 8 bases. CDR3 DNA (partial): TGCAGTGCCCCCCTAGCAGATACG. It translates to CSAPLADT. The full CDR3 is CSAPLADTQYF.

On this clone: The read comes to an end 3 residues before the CDR3 does, leaving the germline J gene to fill in the end. The chain recombines TRBV19 with TRBJ2-5; 11 bases map to TRBD2. The V segment lost 6 bases and the J segment 4 bases; nucleotides outside the gene matches: 16. CDR1 is LNHDA, CDR2 SQIVND, per germline (reference sequence). This CDR3 is 18 amino acids long. The sequenced CDR3 bases are TGTGCCAGTAGCCCGAACCAAAAGACTAGCGGGATGGGAGAGACC. This sequence encodes CASSPNQKTSGMGET. The CDR3 as a whole reads CASSPNQKTSGMGETQYF.